One T cell receptor (beta chain) is described in this entry. Its antigen is not known. These data are taken from a study of shared clonotypes between healthy human individuals. The authors divided CD4+ cells into CD45RA+ naive and CD45RA-negative memory subsets. General study points: A few donors had around 5% of their naive CD4 clonotypes in common. Blood alone was sampled, and tissue repertoires likely differ.

Sequencing used immunoSEQ multiplex PCR; TCRdb keeps in-frame clones, though not all of them. This table holds about 1.1 million clones, 75% to 80% found once. This TCR came from a young man in good health. Some clones in this sample may be carry-over from other donors' samples. Specimen: memory CD4+ T cells from PBMCs. Subset meaning: CD45RA-negative fraction.

CDR3: CASSQVRLGEQFF. The CDR3 coding sequence is TGTGCCAGCAGCCAAGTCCGACTAGGTGAGCAGTTCTTC. The V gene is TRBV14, the J gene TRBJ2-1; perhaps TRBD2 as D (6 bases). The length of the CDR3 is 13 residues. The germline V gene has CDR1 SGHDN and CDR2 FVKESK. Trimming cost V 1 base and J 9 bases, with 10 bases left between them.